This entry features one T cell receptor (beta chain) sequence. The antigen remains unidentified. CD4+ T cells that had been cultured provided DNA sequenced with the Oncomine TCR Beta short-read assay. TCRdb redid the calling of the PCR reads with MiXCR, one entry per CDR3 protein. The repertoire holds about 15,000 distinct CDR3 sequences, with about 42% as singletons. There are 13 residues in the CDR3. Germline CDR1 SGHDT, CDR2 YYEEEE. V was trimmed by 7 bases and J by 3 bases, leaving 14 bases between them. This specimen comes from a study of vaccination and CD4 T cells after COVID-19. Documented treatment: roughly ten-day PBMC culture with coronavirus spike peptide pools or control peptides (ViraFEST assay).

Sample: cultured CD4+ T cells from blood. The chain is built from TRBV5-6 and TRBJ2-7, with D maybe TRBD2 (5 bases). This receptor was obtained from a human donor with COVID-19. CDR3 bases: TGTGCCAGCTCCCGGACTGACATCTACGAGCAGTACTTC. Its protein product is CASSRTDIYEQYF.